This T cell receptor beta chain was identified during a study of cytomegalovirus exposure and HLA in healthy donors. Findings and caveats of the study: Per published reports, the classifier diagnosed cytomegalovirus status with high specificity and sensitivity. In a later analysis, a genetic analysis reported fewer productive-TCR N-insertions in an Asian-associated ancestry cluster than the cohort average. Later analysis suggested most CMV-associated TCR beta chains were HLA-restricted. Researchers reported that a few CMV-associated chains were confirmed in vitro as CMV antigen-specific.

PCR employed 60 Vbeta and 13 Jbeta primers. Some clones are missing from TCRdb's copy, which holds only in-frame ones; the method was immunoSEQ multiplex PCR. The table has roughly 150,000 clones, 80% seen once. As for this clone: No antigen is known for it.

The V gene's germline CDR1 is MNHNY and CDR2 SVGAGI (reference sequence). This CDR3 has 14 residues. V dropped 5 bases and J dropped 2 bases, with 13 bases sitting between them. Sequencing was performed on PBMCs. The clonotype was recovered from a middle-aged woman in good health and CMV-seronegative. The genes are TRBV6-6 and TRBJ2-7; D is unresolved. Here the CDR3 DNA reads TGTGCCAGCAGTAACCCTACGAATCCCTACGAGCAGTACTTC. It codes for CASSNPTNPYEQYF.